Presented here are 18 T cell receptor beta chains from one specimen sequenced in a study of blood T cells in healthy people across ages. Combining a sample-barcoded 5' primer with a J-beta primer mix, a second PCR ran for about 6 to 12 cycles. TCRdb reanalysed the 5' RACE reads using MiXCR and keeps one entry per CDR3 protein. The repertoire holds about 720,000 distinct CDR3 sequences, with about 25% as singletons. These data were likewise used in another study, on T cells of mothers and their children.

Input material: blood. All receptors derive from a boy younger than 18 in good health.

The sample holds a few counts of this clonotype. The rearrangement uses TRBV12-3 or TRBV12-4 and TRBJ1-2; D not certain. V was trimmed by 7 bases and J by 6 bases, leaving 15 bases between them. CDR3 size: 13 residues. This chain's CDR3 is CASTPGPGDGYTF. CDR3 bases: TGTGCCAGCACTCCCGGGCCGGGAGATGGCTACACCTTC.

Ten or more counts support this clonotype. The chain joins TRBV24-1 to TRBJ2-1; D unclear. Germline CDR1 reads KGHDR; CDR2 reads SFDVKD. The CDR3 runs 13 residues. With 4 bases removed from V and 7 bases from J, the gap between germline ends came to 10 bases. This CDR3 is CATSEAPNNEQFF. CDR3 bases: TGTGCCACCAGTGAGGCCCCGAATAATGAGCAGTTCTTC.

The sample holds a few counts of this clonotype. The chain employs TRBV18 and TRBJ1-1; tentative D call: TRBD1 (5 bases). Trimming took 3 bases from V and 5 from J, leaving 13 bases between them. The germline V gene has CDR1 KGHSH and CDR2 LQKENI. This CDR3 comprises 14 residues. The CDR3 protein is CASSPQKYRTEAFF. The CDR3 DNA sequence: TGTGCCAGCTCACCCCAGAAGTACAGGACTGAAGCTTTCTTT.

This clonotype was seen more than once but under ten times. V gene TRBV9 combines with J gene TRBJ2-5; D not certain. The CDR3 has 14 residues. Trimming left V 0 bases short and J 2 bases short, with 8 bases between. CDR1 is SGDLS and CDR2 is YYNGEE in the germline V gene. As DNA, the CDR3 is TGTGCCAGCAGCGTAGGTTCACTTCAAGAGACCCAGTACTTC. Protein sequence: CASSVGSLQETQYF.

The chain joins TRBV27 to TRBJ2-1; TRBD2 might be the D (5 bases). The germline gives CDR1 MNHEY, CDR2 SMNVEV (reference sequence). The CDR3 runs 16 residues. V was shortened by 5 bases and J by 5 bases, with 19 bases between the two germline ends. CDR3 in amino acids: CASSLLGWGENNEQFF. The CDR3 DNA reads TGTGCCAGCAGTCTCCTGGGGTGGGGAGAAAACAATGAGCAGTTCTTC.

This clonotype was counted between two and nine times. This rearrangement joins TRBV7-8 to TRBJ1-2, with D perhaps matching TRBD1 (5 bases). The V and J ends lost 1 base and 4 bases respectively, with 16 bases between them. This CDR3 has 16 residues. The V gene's germline CDR1 is SGHVS and CDR2 FQNEAQ. Here the CDR3 reads CASSLVSSGEGYGYTF. In DNA form, the CDR3 reads TGTGCCAGCAGCTTAGTATCTTCGGGGGAGGGCTATGGCTACACCTTC.

This clonotype has at least ten counts. The chain uses TRBV29-1 and TRBJ2-5; 7 bases are shared with TRBD2. CDR1 SQVTM and CDR2 ANQGSEA come from the germline V gene. The CDR3 has 13 amino acids. J gave up 10 bases and V 7 bases, and 15 bases lay outside the gene matches. DNA for the CDR3: TGCAGCGGCTCTTCGGGGGGAGCAAGAGACCAGTACTTC. It yields the protein CSGSSGGARDQYF.

Of note for this clonotype: One end of the junction fails to match germline, which may point to a read error. The V call is TRBV2, the J call TRBJ2-7; 10 bases map to TRBD1. Germline V lookup: CDR1 SNHLY, CDR2 FYNNEI. The CDR3 extends over 15 amino acids. This CDR3 reads CASREGQGVAYEQYF. The CDR3 coding sequence is TGTGCCAGCAGGGAAGGACAGGGGGTGGCCTACGAGCAGTACTTC.

The V gene is TRBV7-9, the J gene TRBJ2-5; TRBD1 is a possible D gene (6 bases). The last part of the DNA fits TRBJ2-7 better; the J call may be wrong. Germline CDR1 reads SEHNR; CDR2 reads FQNEAQ (reference sequence). The CDR3 runs to 14 residues. Written as DNA, the CDR3 is TGTGCCAGCAGCTATGAATACAGGGCCCACGAGCAGTACTTC. Residues: CASSYEYRAHEQYF.

A few counts support this clonotype. This sequence joins TRBV13 and TRBJ2-5, with D possibly being TRBD1 or TRBD2 (5 bases each). Germline loops: CDR1 PRHDT, CDR2 FYEKMQ (reference sequence). The CDR3 has 12 residues. With 4 bases removed from V and 7 bases from J, the gap between germline ends came to 10 bases. In DNA, the CDR3 is TGTGCCAGCAGCTCGGGACCGGCGACCCAGTACTTC. This codes for CASSSGPATQYF.

This rearrangement joins TRBV11-2 to TRBJ1-2; D is undetermined. Germline V lookup: CDR1 SGHAT, CDR2 FQNNGV. Trimming took 7 bases from V and 3 from J, leaving 15 bases between them. CDR3 size: 14 residues. DNA of the CDR3: TGTGCCAGCACCATTCTTGCCAGACACTATGGCTACACCTTC. Translating gives CASTILARHYGYTF.

The table lists this clonotype with a few counts. This chain uses TRBV28 with TRBJ1-5; a possible D gene is TRBD1 (6 bases). The CDR3 covers 15 residues. Germline V CDR1 and CDR2: MDHEN, SYDVKM. The V end was cut by 8 bases, the J end by 2 bases, with 16 bases between. The CDR3 loop is CASSPRGLGNQPQHF. The CDR3 bases are TGTGCCAGCTCTCCCAGGGGATTAGGCAATCAGCCCCAGCATTTT.

This chain joins TRBV7-2 and TRBJ2-5, with TRBD1 identical over 8 bases. With the DNA end fitting TRBJ2-7 better, the J assignment may be wrong. The CDR3 length is 15 residues. Germline CDR1 SGHTA, CDR2 FQGNSA. The CDR3 reads CASSLSGGLSYEQYF. In DNA form, the CDR3 reads TGTGCCAGCAGCTTATCAGGGGGCCTCTCCTACGAGCAGTACTTC.

This clonotype was seen repeatedly, ten times or more. V and J are TRBV5-1 and TRBJ2-7, with D possibly matching TRBD1 (5 bases). Trimming took off 2 bases at V and 3 bases at J, with 6 bases between the two ends. Germline V lookup: CDR1 SGHRS, CDR2 YFSETQ. The CDR3 covers 12 residues. This CDR3 reads CASSFDSYEQYF. For the CDR3, the DNA is TGCGCCAGCAGCTTTGACAGCTACGAGCAGTACTTC.

This clonotype turned up a few times. The V call is TRBV6-2 or TRBV6-3, the J call TRBJ1-5; no firm D call. V was trimmed by 2 bases and J by 4 bases, leaving 15 bases between them. The CDR3 totals 16 residues. Germline assignment: CDR1 MNHEY and CDR2 SVGEGT. The chain's CDR3 is CASSYGRQAVNQPQHF. The DNA of the CDR3 is TGTGCCAGCAGTTACGGAAGGCAGGCCGTAAATCAGCCCCAGCATTTT.

A few counts support this clonotype. The V gene is TRBV25-1, the J gene TRBJ2-5, with D perhaps matching TRBD1 (7 bases). The CDR3 extends over 14 amino acids. Germline CDR1 reads MGHDK; CDR2 reads SYGVNS. With 8 bases removed from V and 5 bases from J, the gap between germline ends came to 18 bases. CDR3 loop: CASQTRGERETQYF. CDR3 DNA: TGTGCCAGCCAAACCAGGGGGGAGAGGGAGACCCAGTACTTC.

The CDR3 DNA is TGTGCCAGCAGCCGGCACAGGGGGCCGGACAATGAGCAGTTCTTC. Amino acids: CASSRHRGPDNEQFF. The chain is built from TRBV4-2 and TRBJ2-1; 9 nucleotides line up with TRBD1. The CDR3 is made up of 15 amino acids. Germline V gene sequence: CDR1 LGHNA, CDR2 YNFKEQ. V lost 4 bases to trimming and J lost 5 bases; unmatched junction nucleotides: 6.

This clonotype turned up a few times. This chain joins TRBV28 and TRBJ1-2, with no clear D. The ends were cut back, 2 bases at V and 5 bases at J, with 15 bases in the middle. The germline V gene encodes CDR1 MDHEN and CDR2 SYDVKM. The length of the CDR3 is 15 residues. CDR3 in DNA: TGTGCCAGCAGTTTACAGACCGAGCTACTTTATGGCTACACCTTC. It specifies CASSLQTELLYGYTF.